Below are 18 T cell receptor beta chains sequenced from a single sample in a study of CD8 T cells in ankylosing spondylitis. In TCRdb, the 5' RACE reads were re-called with MiXCR into one record per CDR3 protein. The sample yields fewer than 180,000 distinct CDR3 sequences, 40% to 50% seen once. Sequencing used synovial fluid, either unsorted or a sorted T cell fraction (not recorded which). These receptors came from a male donor with ankylosing spondylitis.

This clonotype has only a few counts. The chain has TRBV27 and TRBJ2-1, with D perhaps TRBD2 (7 bases). There are 12 residues in the CDR3. V lost 7 bases, J lost 8 bases, and 12 bases lay in between. Germline V CDR1 and CDR2: MNHEY, SMNVEV (reference sequence). CDR3 region: CASTSGGDEQFF. For the CDR3, the DNA is TGTGCCAGCACTTCGGGGGGCGATGAGCAGTTCTTC.

The chain uses TRBV7-9 and TRBJ1-1; perhaps TRBD1 as D (5 bases). Trimming removed 5 bases at V and 0 bases at J, with 13 bases between. Germline V gene sequence: CDR1 SEHNR, CDR2 FQNEAQ (reference sequence). The CDR3 is made up of 15 amino acids. CDR3 sequence: CASSGPGDLNTEAFF. CDR3 DNA sequence: TGTGCCAGCAGCGGGCCCGGGGACCTGAACACTGAAGCTTTCTTT.

CDR3 nucleotides: TGCGCCAGCAGCCCGCGAACAGGGGTCACTGAAGCTTTCTTT. Translated: CASSPRTGVTEAFF. The chain combines TRBV5-1 with TRBJ1-1, with 7 bases lining up with TRBD1. The CDR3 is 14 amino acids. Germline V gene data show CDR1 as SGHRS and CDR2 as YFSETQ. With V trimmed by 4 bases and J by 4 bases, 7 bases remained unmatched. The full variable domain, with the rest looked up from reference TRBV5-1 and TRBJ1-1, is KAGVTQTPRYLIKTRGQQVTLSCSPISGHRSVSWYQQTPGQGLQFLFEYFSETQRNKGNFPGRFSGRQFSNSRSEMNVSTLELGDSALYLCASSPRTGVTEAFFGQGTRLTVV.

V gene TRBV27 combines with J gene TRBJ2-7; 7 bases fit TRBD2. After removal of 1 base from V and 4 bases from J, the junction contained 10 bases not matched to a gene. The CDR3 covers 16 residues. The germline CDR1 and CDR2 sequences are MNHEY and SMNVEV (reference sequence). The chain's CDR3 is CASSLYGLADLYEQYF. The CDR3 coding sequence is TGTGCCAGCAGTTTATACGGGCTAGCGGACTTATACGAGCAGTACTTC.

This sequence joins TRBV7-9 and TRBJ1-1; D may be TRBD1 (5 bases). The CDR3 has 15 amino acids. Deletions cut 5 bases from V and 0 bases from J, with 13 bases between. The germline CDR1 and CDR2 sequences are SEHNR and FQNEAQ (reference sequence). The CDR3, as DNA: TGTGCCAGCAGCCCCTGGGACTTCATGAACACTGAAGCTTTCTTT. Amino acid sequence: CASSPWDFMNTEAFF.

The rearrangement uses TRBV28 and TRBJ2-6; unclear D gene. The length of the CDR3 is 17 residues. V lost 5 bases, J lost 0 bases, and 14 bases lay in between. Per germline, CDR1 MDHEN and CDR2 SYDVKM. The CDR3 coding sequence is TGTGCCAGCAGTCCCCCGAAGGTTTACTCTGGGGCCAACGTCCTGACTTTC. Protein product: CASSPPKVYSGANVLTF.

This clonotype occurred many times. This chain uses TRBV7-9 with TRBJ2-2, with 11 nucleotides matching TRBD2. The CDR3 runs 17 residues. Germline V gives CDR1 SEHNR, CDR2 FQNEAQ (reference sequence). The ends lost 5 bases at V and 5 bases at J; junction bases unmatched: 10. The chain's CDR3 is CASSPTRLAGLTGELFF. The DNA for the CDR3 is TGTGCCAGCAGCCCAACCCGACTAGCGGGGCTGACCGGGGAGCTGTTTTTT.

The sample holds a few counts of this clonotype. This rearrangement joins TRBV12-3 or TRBV12-4 to TRBJ2-1; 14 bases align to TRBD2. V lost 7 bases to trimming and J lost 9 bases; unmatched junction nucleotides: 5. The CDR3 consists of 14 residues. CDR3 nucleotides: TGTGCCAGCACCGCTGGGACTAGCGGGAGTGAGCAGTTCTTC. This gives the protein CASTAGTSGSEQFF.

J is TRBJ1-5 and V is TRBV7-2; D uncertain. The CDR3 contains 14 residues. V lost 5 bases to trimming and J lost 0 bases, with 8 bases between them. Germline V gene data show CDR1 as SGHTA and CDR2 as FQGNSA. CDR3 sequence (DNA): TGTGCCAGCAGCCGGGTCAATAGCAATCAGCCCCAGCATTTT. It translates to CASSRVNSNQPQHF.

In its sample, this clonotype was seen a few times. The CDR3 sequence is CASSQGGLSPLHF. The CDR3 nucleotides are TGTGCCAGCAGCCAAGGAGGACTTTCACCCCTCCACTTT. V gene TRBV27 combines with J gene TRBJ1-6; D remains unclear. This CDR3 region has 13 residues. V gave up 6 bases and J gave up 9 bases, with 12 bases separating them. Germline V CDR1 and CDR2: MNHEY, SMNVEV (reference sequence).

This clonotype was seen only once. This rearrangement joins TRBV28 to TRBJ1-5, with D tentatively TRBD1 (6 bases). This CDR3 contains 18 residues. The germline V and J ends were trimmed by 7 bases and 1 base, with 23 bases remaining between them. In germline, CDR1 is MDHEN, CDR2 SYDVKM. Here the CDR3 reads CASNSKGGGFGSNQPQHF. The CDR3 DNA reads as TGTGCCAGCAATTCCAAGGGAGGGGGGTTCGGAAGCAATCAGCCCCAGCATTTT.

The V gene is TRBV2, the J gene TRBJ1-1; weak D call: TRBD1 (6 bases). Germline V lookup: CDR1 SNHLY, CDR2 FYNNEI. The CDR3 covers 14 residues. With 7 bases removed from V and 0 bases from J, the gap between germline ends came to 12 bases. The DNA of the CDR3 is TGTGCCAGCAACTACGGACAGATGAACACTGAAGCTTTCTTT. Protein sequence: CASNYGQMNTEAFF.

The sample holds a few counts of this clonotype. The chain employs TRBV4-2 and TRBJ2-1; D is possibly TRBD1 or TRBD2 (6 bases each). Trimming left V 0 bases short and J 9 bases short, with 18 bases between. The CDR3 runs 16 residues. Germline CDR1 and CDR2: LGHNA and YNFKEQ. The CDR3 region is CASSQESGGAWPEQFF. The CDR3 bases are TGTGCCAGCAGCCAAGAATCCGGGGGCGCCTGGCCTGAGCAGTTCTTC.

V is TRBV4-3 and J is TRBJ2-7; 7 nucleotides agree with TRBD2. The CDR3 loop spans 15 amino acids. Germline V gene data show CDR1 as LGHNA and CDR2 as YSLEER. V trimming: 1 base; J trimming: 4 bases; junction bases outside the gene matches: 7. The CDR3 sequence is CASSQGEGLSYEQYF. The CDR3 DNA follows: TGCGCCAGCAGCCAAGGGGAGGGACTAAGTTACGAGCAGTACTTC.

This clonotype was observed a few times. The chain couples TRBV27 to TRBJ1-5, with D uncertain. Trimming took off 8 bases at V and 4 bases at J, with 15 bases between the two ends. Germline lookup yields CDR1 MNHEY and CDR2 SMNVEV (reference sequence). The CDR3 runs to 14 residues. The CDR3 here is CASRSLGPNQPQHF. The DNA for the CDR3 is TGTGCCAGCCGTTCCCTAGGGCCGAATCAGCCCCAGCATTTT.

The chain carries TRBV5-7 and TRBJ2-7; D is perhaps TRBD2 (5 bases). TRBV5-7 carries the ORF label, with uncertain function. This CDR3 contains 15 residues. V lost 4 bases and J lost 3, with 17 bases in between. This CDR3 is CASSKVVLGGYEQYF. CDR3 nucleotide sequence: TGTGCCAGCAGCAAAGTGGTCTTAGGAGGCTACGAGCAGTACTTC.

V and J are TRBV3-1 and TRBJ1-2; D remains unclear. V was clipped by 2 bases and J by 4 bases, with 20 bases between them. The CDR3 spans 17 residues. Per the germline V gene, CDR1 is LGHDT and CDR2 is YNNKEL (reference sequence). The CDR3 reads CASSQRPWEGLFYGYTF. CDR3 DNA sequence: TGTGCCAGCAGCCAACGGCCCTGGGAGGGCCTTTTCTATGGCTACACCTTC.

This clonotype turned up a few times. V usage is TRBV5-1 and J usage is TRBJ1-1; D is ambiguous. The V end lost 0 bases, the J end lost 0 bases, and 9 bases lay between the germline ends. Per the germline V gene, CDR1 is SGHRS and CDR2 is YFSETQ. There are 15 residues in the CDR3. The CDR3: CASSLAGPMNTEAFF. CDR3 nucleotides: TGCGCCAGCAGCTTGGCCGGACCAATGAACACTGAAGCTTTCTTT.